One sample yielded the 11 T cell receptor beta chains listed below, sequenced in a study of shared clonotypes between healthy human individuals. Libraries were prepared by immunoSEQ multiplex PCR; TCRdb keeps only in-frame clonotypes and omits some of them. The sample lists about 510,000 clones, approximately 85% seen once, with 13% in the top ten. The sequenced material came from PBMCs. The receptors derive from a woman aged 40 to 50 in good health. Some clones in this sample may be carry-over from other donors' samples.

A few counts support this clone. V is TRBV11-2 and J is TRBJ1-2; 9 bases fit TRBD1. CDR3 length equals 15 residues. V trimming: 2 bases; J trimming: 7 bases; junction bases outside the gene matches: 8. Per germline, CDR1 SGHAT and CDR2 FQNNGV. This chain's CDR3 is CASSLLDRGVGGYTF. As DNA, the CDR3 is TGTGCCAGCAGCTTATTGGACAGGGGAGTTGGTGGCTACACCTTC.

In its sample, this clone was seen once. This rearrangement joins TRBV9 to TRBJ1-2; maybe TRBD1 (5 bases). Deletions cut 4 bases from V and 7 bases from J, with 17 bases between. This CDR3 spans 14 amino acids. Germline V CDR1 and CDR2: SGDLS, YYNGEE. The CDR3 region has the DNA TGTGCCAGCAGCCCCCGGACAACCCTCGGTGGCTACACCTTC. Protein: CASSPRTTLGGYTF.

The V and J genes are TRBV19 and TRBJ2-7; 9 bases line up with TRBD2. CDR3 length: 14 amino acids. V was pared by 5 bases and J by 3 bases, with 5 bases of the junction left unmatched. Per germline, CDR1 LNHDA and CDR2 SQIVND (reference sequence). CDR3 DNA sequence: TGTGCCAGTAGTGCCTGGCGGGAGGGCTACGAGCAGTACTTC. Its translation is CASSAWREGYEQYF. Full variable domain (missing parts from reference TRBV19 and TRBJ2-7): DGGITQSPKYLFRKEGQNVTLSCEQNLNHDAMYWYRQDPGQGLRLIYYSQIVNDFQKGDIAEGYSVSREKKESFPLTVTSAQKNPTAFYLCASSAWREGYEQYFGPGTRLTVT.

This chain uses TRBV5-1 with TRBJ2-7, with D possibly being TRBD2 (7 bases). CDR3 length equals 13 residues. Germline values: CDR1 SGHRS, CDR2 YFSETQ. The germline V and J ends were trimmed by 2 bases and 6 bases, with 12 bases remaining between them. In nucleotides, the CDR3 is TGCGCCAGCAGCTTCGGGGGAGGGGGCGAGCAGTACTTC. As protein: CASSFGGGGEQYF.

The chain couples TRBV5-5 to TRBJ2-5; D gene uncertain. Trimming stripped 4 bases from V and 5 bases from J, with 12 bases between. The CDR3 spans 13 residues. Per germline, CDR1 SGHKS and CDR2 YYEKEE (reference sequence). The CDR3 DNA is TGTGCCAGCAGCCTTTACCTAACGGAGACCCAGTACTTC. It encodes CASSLYLTETQYF. The variable domain in full, completed from reference TRBV5-5 and TRBJ2-5, reads DAGVTQSPTHLIKTRGQQVTLRCSPISGHKSVSWYQQVLGQGPQFIFQYYEKEERGRGNFPDRFSARQFPNYSSELNVNALLLGDSALYLCASSLYLTETQYFGPGTRLLVL.

V gene TRBV30 combines with J gene TRBJ2-5; TRBD1 agrees at 7 bases. The DNA end is more similar to TRBJ2-7, so the J call may be wrong. CDR3 length: 13 amino acids. Germline-derived CDR1 and CDR2 are GTSNPN and SVGIG (reference sequence). CDR3 region: CAWSVTGLGEQYF. The CDR3 region has the DNA TGTGCCTGGAGTGTGACAGGGTTGGGCGAGCAGTACTTC.

This rearrangement joins TRBV7-2 to TRBJ2-2; 9 nucleotides match TRBD2. Per germline, CDR1 SGHTA and CDR2 FQGNSA. CDR3 size: 15 residues. The V segment lost 3 bases and the J segment 6 bases; nucleotides outside the gene matches: 5. CDR3: CASSFASGTPGELFF. CDR3 bases: TGTGCCAGCAGCTTTGCTAGCGGGACCCCCGGGGAGCTGTTTTTT.

V usage is TRBV9 and J usage is TRBJ1-5, with unresolved D. Germline-derived CDR1 and CDR2 are SGDLS and YYNGEE. With 3 bases removed from V and 0 bases from J, the gap between germline ends came to 10 bases. This CDR3 is built from 15 residues. The CDR3 spells CASSEGGNSNQPQHF. The CDR3 DNA reads TGTGCCAGCAGCGAGGGAGGGAATAGCAATCAGCCCCAGCATTTT.

V and J are TRBV7-9 and TRBJ2-1; 7 bases fit TRBD2. After removal of 3 bases from V and 4 bases from J, the junction contained 6 bases not matched to a gene. This CDR3 is built from 15 residues. Germline lookup yields CDR1 SEHNR and CDR2 FQNEAQ (reference sequence). The CDR3 here is CASSLYLADYNEQFF. In nucleotides, the CDR3 is TGTGCCAGCAGCTTGTATCTAGCGGATTACAATGAGCAGTTCTTC.

The chain carries TRBV5-5 and TRBJ1-4, with 7 bases matching TRBD1. Germline V gene lookup returns CDR1 SGHKS and CDR2 YYEKEE (reference sequence). Losses at the gene ends were 4 bases for V and 5 bases for J; bases not matched to a gene: 5. The CDR3 spans 14 residues. CDR3 residues: CASSPGQQNEKLFF. DNA for the CDR3: TGTGCCAGCAGCCCGGGACAGCAAAATGAAAAACTGTTTTTT.

Details on this clone: This may be a read error: a much more frequent sequence differs by one nucleotide. The chain combines TRBV28 with TRBJ1-2, with D maybe TRBD1 (6 bases). Trimming shortened V by 5 bases and J by 8 bases, and 12 bases separated the two germline ends. Germline V gives CDR1 MDHEN, CDR2 SYDVKM. This CDR3 has 12 residues. The DNA of the CDR3 is TGTGCCAGCAGTCGGGGGCGGTGGGGCTACACCTTC. Translated: CASSRGRWGYTF.